This T cell receptor beta chain was sequenced during a study of T-cell memory formation after mild COVID-19. Study-level background: Across donors, TCR clusters were largely donor specific. Overall study findings and caveats: Among contracting clones, CD4+ were mainly CM/EM and CD8+ enriched in EMRA. Second-wave clones reaching peak frequency on day 37 lacked confirmed SARS-CoV-2 specificity. The pre-infection memory compartment contained some responding clones, suggesting cross-reactive memory joined.

MiXCR, applied by TCRdb to the 5' RACE reads, yields one record per CDR3 protein. The table lists fewer than 650,000 distinct CDR3 sequences, less than 25% of them singletons. For this clonotype: Its target is not known.

The germline gives CDR1 LNHNV, CDR2 YYDKDF (reference sequence). This CDR3 has 13 residues. J gave up 3 bases and V 8 bases, and 4 bases lay outside the gene matches. The sample consisted of PBMCs or a T cell subset sorted from them (not recorded which). The chain joins TRBV15 to TRBJ1-1, with 9 nucleotides matching TRBD1. This receptor was obtained from an adult woman who had mild COVID-19 (a few samples of this study predate the infection). Cell type and time point are not known. CDR3 DNA sequence: TGTGCCACCTCCGGGACAGGGTACACTGAAGCTTTCTTT. Translating it yields CATSGTGYTEAFF.